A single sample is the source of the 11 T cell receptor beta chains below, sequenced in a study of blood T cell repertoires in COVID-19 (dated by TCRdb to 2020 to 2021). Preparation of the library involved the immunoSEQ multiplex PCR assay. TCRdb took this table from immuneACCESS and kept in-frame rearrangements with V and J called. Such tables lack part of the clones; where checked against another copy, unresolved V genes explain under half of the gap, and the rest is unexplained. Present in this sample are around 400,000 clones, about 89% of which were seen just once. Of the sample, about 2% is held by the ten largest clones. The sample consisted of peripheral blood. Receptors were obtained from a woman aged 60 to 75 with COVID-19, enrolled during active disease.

The CDR3 sequence: CASSRGGAMGYEQYF. The CDR3 DNA sequence: TGCGCCAGCAGCAGAGGGGGGGCCATGGGGTACGAGCAGTACTTC. V gene TRBV5-1 combines with J gene TRBJ2-7; D might be TRBD2 (7 bases). The CDR3 has 15 amino acids. The V gene's germline CDR1 is SGHRS and CDR2 YFSETQ. V dropped 4 bases and J dropped 4 bases, with 18 bases sitting between them.

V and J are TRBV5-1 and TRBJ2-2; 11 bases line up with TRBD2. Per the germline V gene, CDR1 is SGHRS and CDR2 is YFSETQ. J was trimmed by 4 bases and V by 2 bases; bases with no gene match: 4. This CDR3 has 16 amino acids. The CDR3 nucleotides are TGCGCCAGCAGCTTTGTAGCGGGGGGGCGCACCGGGGAGCTGTTTTTT. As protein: CASSFVAGGRTGELFF. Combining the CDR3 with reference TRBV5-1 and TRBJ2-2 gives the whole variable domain KAGVTQTPRYLIKTRGQQVTLSCSPISGHRSVSWYQQTPGQGLQFLFEYFSETQRNKGNFPGRFSGRQFSNSRSEMNVSTLELGDSALYLCASSFVAGGRTGELFFGEGSRLTVL.

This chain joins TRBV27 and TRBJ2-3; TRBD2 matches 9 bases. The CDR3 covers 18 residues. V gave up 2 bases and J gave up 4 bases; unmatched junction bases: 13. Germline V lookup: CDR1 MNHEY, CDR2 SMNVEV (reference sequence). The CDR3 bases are TGTGCCAGCAGTTTACTCCGCTCTAGCGGGGTGAGGGCAGATACGCAGTATTTT. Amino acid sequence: CASSLLRSSGVRADTQYF.

The CDR3 loop is CAWNERGLTRETQYF. The CDR3 region has the DNA TGTGCCTGGAACGAACGGGGACTCACTAGGGAGACCCAGTACTTC. The gene calls are TRBV30 and TRBJ2-5, with D perhaps matching TRBD2 (6 bases). The germline CDR1 and CDR2 sequences are GTSNPN and SVGIG (reference sequence). This CDR3 comprises 15 residues. V lost 4 bases, J lost 5 bases, and 20 bases lay in between.

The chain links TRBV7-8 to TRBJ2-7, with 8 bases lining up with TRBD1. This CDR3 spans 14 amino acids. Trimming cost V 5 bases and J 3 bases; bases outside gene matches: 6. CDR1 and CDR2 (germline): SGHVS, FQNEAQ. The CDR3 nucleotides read TGTGCCAGCAGCGCGGACAGGGCCCTCTACGAGCAGTACTTC. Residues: CASSADRALYEQYF.

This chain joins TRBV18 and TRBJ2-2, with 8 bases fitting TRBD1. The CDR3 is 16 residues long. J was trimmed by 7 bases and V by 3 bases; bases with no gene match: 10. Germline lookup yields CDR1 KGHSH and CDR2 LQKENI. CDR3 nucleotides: TGTGCCAGCTCACCGGGCGTTCAGGGGGCGAACGGGGAGCTGTTTTTT. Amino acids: CASSPGVQGANGELFF.

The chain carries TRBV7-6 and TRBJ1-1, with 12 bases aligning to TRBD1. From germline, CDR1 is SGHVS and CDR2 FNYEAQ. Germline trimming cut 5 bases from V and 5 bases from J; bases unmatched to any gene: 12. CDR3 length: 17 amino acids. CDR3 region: CASSLLGQGALRTEAFF. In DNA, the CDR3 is TGTGCCAGCAGCCTCCTGGGACAGGGGGCGTTGAGAACTGAAGCTTTCTTT.

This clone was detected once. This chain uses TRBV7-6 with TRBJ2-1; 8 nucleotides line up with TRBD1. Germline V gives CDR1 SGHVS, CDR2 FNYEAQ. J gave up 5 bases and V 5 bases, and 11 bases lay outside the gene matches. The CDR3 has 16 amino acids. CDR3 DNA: TGTGCCAGCAGCCTCTACATGGGACAGGCACACAATGAGCAGTTCTTC. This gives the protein CASSLYMGQAHNEQFF.

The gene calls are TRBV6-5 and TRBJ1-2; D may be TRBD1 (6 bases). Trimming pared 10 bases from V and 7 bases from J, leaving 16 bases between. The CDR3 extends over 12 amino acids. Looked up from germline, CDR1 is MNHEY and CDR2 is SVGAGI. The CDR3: CAKCYRVAGYTF. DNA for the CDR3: TGTGCCAAATGTTACAGGGTGGCTGGCTACACCTTC.

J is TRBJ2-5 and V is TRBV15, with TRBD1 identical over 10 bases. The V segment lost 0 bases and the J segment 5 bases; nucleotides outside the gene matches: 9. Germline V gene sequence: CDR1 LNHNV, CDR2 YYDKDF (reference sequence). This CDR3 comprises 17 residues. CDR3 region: CATSRDDRGRFVETQYF. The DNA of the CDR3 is TGTGCCACCAGCAGAGATGACAGGGGGCGCTTCGTTGAGACCCAGTACTTC.

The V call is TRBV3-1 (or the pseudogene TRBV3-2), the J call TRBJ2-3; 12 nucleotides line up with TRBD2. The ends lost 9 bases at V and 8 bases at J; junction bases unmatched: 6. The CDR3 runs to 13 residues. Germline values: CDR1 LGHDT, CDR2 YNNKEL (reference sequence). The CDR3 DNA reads TGTGCCAGTAGGACTAGCGGGGAAGCTACGCAGTATTTT. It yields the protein CASRTSGEATQYF.